These T cell receptor beta chains were read from a single sample in a study of T cell responses to AZD1222 COVID-19 vaccine. Assay: immunoSEQ multiplex PCR; the TCRdb copy retains only in-frame clones and omits some. The sample lists about 190,000 clones; 90% to 95% were seen once. Sequencing used peripheral blood, obtained on day 0 of AZD1222 vaccination. These receptors were taken from an adult in good health. Each CDR3 is given with its conserved first and last residue. D genes are given only for firm matches. Expanded clones get a size class; other rows say once, few or many, or leave the size out.

TRBD1	NA	TRBJ2-5	TRBV19	CASSRSDRDGETQYF	TGTGCCAGTAGTAGATCGGACAGGGACGGGGAGACCCAGTACTTC
TRBD1	once	TRBJ2-7	TRBV5-1	CASSYDRVYEQYF	TGCGCCAGCAGCTACGACAGGGTCTACGAGCAGTACTTC
TRBD2	NA	TRBJ2-7	TRBV27	CASSSGTSGYEQYF	TGTGCCAGCAGTTCGGGGACTAGCGGCTACGAGCAGTACTTC
TRBD1	NA	TRBJ1-1	TRBV24-1	CATSDSDRAQEAFF	TGTGCCACCAGTGATTCGGACAGGGCCCAGGAGGCTTTCTTT
NA	NA	TRBJ2-1	TRBV9	CASSKALTAGNEQFF	TGTGCCAGCAGCAAAGCTCTGACGGCGGGGAATGAGCAGTTCTTC
NA	NA	TRBJ1-1	TRBV19	CASSTALGAEAFF	TGTGCCAGTAGTACCGCCCTTGGGGCTGAAGCTTTCTTT
NA	NA	TRBJ2-1	TRBV2	CASSVTKYNEQFF	TGTGCCAGCAGCGTGACTAAATACAATGAGCAGTTCTTC
NA	once	TRBJ2-3	TRBV29-1	CSVVGGGGPDTQYF	TGCAGCGTTGTCGGTGGGGGAGGCCCAGATACGCAGTATTTT
NA	NA	TRBJ1-2	TRBV5-6	CASSLTRKDAGYTF	TGTGCCAGCAGCTTAACTCGAAAGGATGCTGGCTACACCTTC
NA	NA	TRBJ1-1	TRBV3-1/TRBV3-2	CASSPGWRAYTEAFF	TGTGCCAGCAGCCCCGGGTGGAGGGCGTACACTGAAGCTTTCTTT
TRBD1	NA	TRBJ1-4	TRBV5-6	CASSQWTGVREKLFF	TGTGCCAGCAGCCAATGGACAGGGGTGCGAGAAAAACTGTTTTTT
TRBD2	NA	TRBJ2-7	TRBV19	CASTPLAGQREQYF	TGTGCCAGTACCCCTCTAGCGGGCCAACGGGAGCAGTACTTC
NA	NA	TRBJ1-1	TRBV9	CASSVNGGPEAFF	TGTGCCAGCAGCGTAAATGGCGGCCCTGAAGCTTTCTTT
TRBD2	NA	TRBJ2-1	TRBV11-3	CASSSYGTSGYNEQFF	TGTGCCAGCAGCTCCTACGGGACTAGCGGTTACAATGAGCAGTTCTTC
TRBD2	NA	TRBJ2-5	TRBV27	CASSGLAGETQYF	TGTGCCAGCAGTGGGCTAGCGGGAGAGACCCAGTACTTC
TRBD2	NA	TRBJ2-3	TRBV29-1	CSAVSSGRGDTQYF	TGCAGCGCAGTTTCTAGCGGGAGGGGAGATACGCAGTATTTT
NA	once	TRBJ1-6	TRBV6-1	CASSELRGESLHF	TGTGCCAGCAGTGAGTTAAGGGGGGAATCCCTCCACTTT
NA	NA	TRBJ1-4	TRBV30	CAWSLSVLATNEKLFF	TGTGCCTGGAGTCTCTCCGTTTTGGCAACTAATGAAAAACTGTTTTTT
TRBD1	NA	TRBJ2-7	TRBV7-9	CASSGQGISYEQYF	TGTGCCAGCAGTGGACAGGGTATTTCCTACGAGCAGTACTTC
TRBD2	NA	TRBJ2-1	TRBV7-6	CASSLMGLGYNEQFF	TGTGCCAGCAGCTTGATGGGACTAGGTTACAATGAGCAGTTCTTC
NA	NA	TRBJ2-7	TRBV5-5	CASSLGAGSSYEQYF	TGTGCCAGCAGCTTGGGTGCGGGAAGCTCCTACGAGCAGTACTTC
TRBD2	few	TRBJ2-1	TRBV6-2/TRBV6-3	CASSYGTSGSNEQFF	TGTGCCAGCAGTTATGGGACTAGCGGGAGTAATGAGCAGTTCTTC
TRBD1	NA	TRBJ2-7	TRBV5-1	CASTKGPTGGLYEQYF	TGCGCCAGCACTAAAGGGCCCACAGGGGGCCTCTACGAGCAGTACTTC
NA	once	TRBJ1-6	TRBV6-4	CASSAGSSYNSPLHF	TGTGCCAGCAGTGCGGGGAGCTCCTATAATTCACCCCTCCACTTT
NA	NA	TRBJ2-7	TRBV7-2	CASSLTGHGYEQYF	TGTGCCAGCAGCTTGACGGGACATGGTTACGAGCAGTACTTC
TRBD1	NA	TRBJ2-7	TRBV30	CAWRGDSISYEQYF	TGTGCCTGGAGGGGGGACAGTATATCCTACGAGCAGTACTTC
TRBD2	NA	TRBJ2-7	TRBV10-3	CAISEPTSGFYEQYF	TGTGCCATCAGTGAGCCAACTAGCGGGTTTTACGAGCAGTACTTC
TRBD2	NA	TRBJ2-3	TRBV6-4	CASRNLAGSTDTQYF	TGTGCCAGCAGGAACCTAGCGGGGAGCACAGATACGCAGTATTTT
TRBD1	NA	TRBJ2-7	TRBV5-1	CASSRDSQYEQYF	TGCGCCAGCAGTCGGGACAGCCAATACGAGCAGTACTTC
NA	NA	TRBJ2-3	TRBV10-3	CAISEPGADTQYF	TGTGCCATCAGTGAGCCGGGGGCAGATACGCAGTATTTT
NA	NA	TRBJ1-1	TRBV9	CASSTDPSRGGTEAFF	TGTGCCAGCAGCACCGATCCATCGAGGGGTGGCACTGAAGCTTTCTTT
TRBD2	NA	TRBJ2-7	TRBV6-4	CAKRLAAHYEQYF	TGTGCCAAGAGACTAGCGGCCCACTACGAGCAGTACTTC
TRBD1	NA	TRBJ1-2	TRBV28	CASRRTGGGYGYTF	TGTGCCAGCAGAAGGACAGGGGGCGGATATGGCTACACCTTC
NA	NA	TRBJ2-2	TRBV5-1	CASSLAQGGTGELFF	TGCGCCAGCAGCTTGGCCCAGGGAGGTACCGGGGAGCTGTTTTTT
NA	NA	TRBJ2-7	TRBV29-1	CSVGLNAYEQYF	TGCAGCGTTGGACTGAATGCCTACGAGCAGTACTTC
NA	NA	TRBJ2-3	TRBV6-5	CATGSGRGTDTQYF	TGTGCCACCGGCTCGGGGCGAGGCACAGATACGCAGTATTTT
NA	NA	TRBJ2-6	TRBV3-1/TRBV3-2	CASSQTGAYGANVLTF	TGTGCCAGCAGCCAAACGGGAGCTTATGGGGCCAACGTCCTGACTTTC
TRBD2	NA	TRBJ2-7	TRBV7-9	CASSRAGSSYEQYF	TGTGCCAGCAGCAGAGCGGGGAGCTCCTACGAGCAGTACTTC
TRBD1	NA	TRBJ1-5	TRBV24-1	CATSNRGTDQPQHF	TGTGCCACCTCAAACAGGGGAACCGATCAGCCCCAGCATTTT
NA	NA	TRBJ1-5	TRBV19	CASSIGAESNQPQHF	TGTGCCAGTAGTATAGGGGCGGAAAGCAATCAGCCCCAGCATTTT
TRBD1	NA	TRBJ2-1	TRBV28	CASSLNRGYEQFF	TGTGCCAGCAGTTTAAACAGGGGATATGAGCAGTTCTTC
NA	NA	TRBJ1-2	TRBV6-5	CASSRLGVQGYTF	TGTGCCAGCAGTAGGCTAGGGGTTCAAGGCTACACCTTC
TRBD2	once	TRBJ2-1	TRBV7-8	CASSLGLAGGYNEQFF	TGTGCCAGCAGCTTAGGACTAGCGGGAGGGTACAATGAGCAGTTCTTC
NA	once	TRBJ1-6	TRBV6-5	CASSDSGNYNSPLHF	TGTGCCAGCAGTGACTCAGGAAACTATAATTCACCCCTCCACTTT
NA	NA	TRBJ1-2	TRBV5-4	CASSLPGLNYGYTF	TGTGCCAGCAGCTTGCCAGGGCTTAACTATGGCTACACCTTC
NA	NA	TRBJ2-7	TRBV28	CASSFAGPVPREQYF	TGTGCCAGCAGTTTTGCGGGTCCGGTCCCCCGGGAGCAGTACTTC
NA	NA	TRBJ1-2	TRBV6-5	CASRESGQIYGYTF	TGTGCCAGCAGGGAGAGTGGGCAGATCTATGGCTACACCTTC
NA	NA	TRBJ2-7	TRBV13	CASTLGTSILPVSYEQYF	TGTGCCAGCACCCTAGGGACTTCTATCCTCCCGGTGTCCTACGAGCAGTACTTC
TRBD1	few	TRBJ2-7	TRBV4-1	CASSQVTGGHEQYF	TGCGCCAGCAGCCAAGTGACAGGGGGGCACGAGCAGTACTTC
TRBD1	NA	TRBJ2-1	TRBV6-4	CASSDYAGTGHNEQFF	TGTGCCAGCAGTGACTACGCGGGGACAGGGCACAATGAGCAGTTCTTC
NA	once	TRBJ2-7	TRBV18	CASSPLDPPGYYEQYF	TGTGCCAGCTCACCACTAGACCCTCCAGGCTACTACGAGCAGTACTTC
NA	NA	TRBJ1-1	TRBV14	CASSQRGAGLGRNTEAFF	TGTGCCAGCAGCCAGAGAGGGGCAGGGTTGGGTAGGAACACTGAAGCTTTCTTT
NA	NA	TRBJ2-3	TRBV21-1	CASSKARDTQYF	TGTGCCAGCAGCAAGGCTAGAGATACGCAGTATTTT
NA	NA	TRBJ1-1	TRBV28	CASREVGNTEAFF	TGTGCCAGCAGGGAAGTTGGGAACACTGAAGCTTTCTTT
TRBD2	NA	TRBJ2-1	TRBV28	CASSLDSGGYNEQFF	TGTGCCAGCAGTTTAGATAGCGGGGGCTACAATGAGCAGTTCTTC
NA	NA	TRBJ2-1	TRBV27	CASSFRPTGRSYNEQFF	TGTGCCAGCAGTTTCAGGCCCACGGGGCGGTCCTACAATGAGCAGTTCTTC
NA	NA	TRBJ2-5	TRBV6-1	CASSASTGRTGETQYF	TGTGCCAGCAGTGCCTCTACGGGGCGTACAGGAGAGACCCAGTACTTC
NA	NA	TRBJ2-7	TRBV15	CATSRESAGLGGSYEQYF	TGTGCCACCAGCAGAGAATCCGCTGGGCTGGGGGGATCCTACGAGCAGTACTTC
NA	once	TRBJ2-3	TRBV4-3	CASSQITSDTQYF	TGCGCCAGCAGCCAAATTACTTCAGATACGCAGTATTTT
NA	NA	TRBJ2-3	TRBV5-1	CASSLDITTDTQYF	TGCGCCAGCAGCTTGGATATTACTACAGATACGCAGTATTTT